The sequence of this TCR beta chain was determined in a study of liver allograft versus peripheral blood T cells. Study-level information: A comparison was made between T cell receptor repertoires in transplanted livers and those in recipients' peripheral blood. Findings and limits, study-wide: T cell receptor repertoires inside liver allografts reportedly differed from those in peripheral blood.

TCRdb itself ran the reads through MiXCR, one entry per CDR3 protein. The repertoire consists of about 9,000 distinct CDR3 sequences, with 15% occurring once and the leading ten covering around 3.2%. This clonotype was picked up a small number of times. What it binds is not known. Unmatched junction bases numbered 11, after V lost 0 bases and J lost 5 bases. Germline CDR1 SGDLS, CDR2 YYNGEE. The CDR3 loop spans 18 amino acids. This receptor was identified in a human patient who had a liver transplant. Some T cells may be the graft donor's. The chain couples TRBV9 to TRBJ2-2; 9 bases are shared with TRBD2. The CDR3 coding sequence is TGTGCCAGCAGCGTAGGTGTGAGGCGGGAGGGCAAGACCGGGGAGCTGTTTTTT. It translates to CASSVGVRREGKTGELFF.